These 29 T cell receptor beta chains share one sample of origin, sequenced in a study of T cell responses to AZD1222 COVID-19 vaccine. This table comes from immunoSEQ multiplex PCR, and its TCRdb copy is limited to in-frame clones, with some not included. The data show 150,000 to 200,000 clones, 94% seen once. The material was peripheral blood, obtained on day 0 of AZD1222 vaccination. Every receptor here comes from an adult in good health.

The chain recombines TRBV28 with TRBJ2-7, with TRBD2 identical over 9 bases. V dropped 2 bases and J dropped 9; count of bases not matched to a gene: 14. The length of the CDR3 is 16 residues. Per the germline V gene, CDR1 is MDHEN and CDR2 is SYDVKM. As DNA, the CDR3 is TGTGCCAGCAGTTTAGTCTACGAGCGGGAGGCTGTTGTGCAGTACTTC. Residues: CASSLVYEREAVVQYF.

The genes are TRBV12-3 or TRBV12-4 and TRBJ2-4; D might be TRBD2 (6 bases). V was trimmed by 7 bases and J by 9 bases, leaving 16 bases between them. The CDR3 extends over 13 amino acids. The CDR3: CASKPGTQGIQYF. CDR3 coding DNA: TGTGCCAGCAAGCCCGGGACTCAGGGCATTCAGTACTTC.

Here the CDR3 DNA reads TGTGCCAGCAGTTACTCGAGTGGGACAGGCTATGGCTACACCTTC. Translated: CASSYSSGTGYGYTF. The chain carries TRBV6-5 and TRBJ1-2, with 8 positions matching TRBD1. There are 15 residues in the CDR3. Losses at the gene ends were 0 bases for V and 4 bases for J; bases not matched to a gene: 4. Germline assignment: CDR1 MNHEY and CDR2 SVGAGI.

V gene TRBV7-9 combines with J gene TRBJ1-1; D unclear. The V end lost 4 bases, the J end lost 1 base, and 10 bases lay between the germline ends. Germline V gene data show CDR1 as SEHNR and CDR2 as FQNEAQ (reference sequence). The CDR3 is made up of 14 amino acids. CDR3 region: CASSSPQGNTEAFF. CDR3 bases: TGTGCCAGCAGCTCCCCGCAAGGGAACACTGAAGCTTTCTTT.

Only one count was recorded for this clone. The chain has TRBV13 and TRBJ1-1; D not resolved. The CDR3 loop spans 14 amino acids. CDR1 and CDR2 (germline): PRHDT, FYEKMQ (reference sequence). Trimming pared 0 bases from V and 5 bases from J, leaving 10 bases between. CDR3 sequence: CASSLGYEGTEAFF. CDR3 DNA: TGTGCCAGCAGCTTAGGGTACGAAGGGACTGAAGCTTTCTTT.

The chain joins TRBV25-1 to TRBJ1-1; the match to TRBD1 covers 7 bases. The V gene's germline CDR1 is MGHDK and CDR2 SYGVNS. The CDR3 is made up of 14 amino acids. V lost 5 bases to trimming and J lost 2 bases; unmatched junction nucleotides: 5. The CDR3 here is CASSLGTDNTEAFF. The CDR3 DNA reads as TGTGCCAGCAGTTTAGGGACAGACAACACTGAAGCTTTCTTT.

V is TRBV28 and J is TRBJ2-1; the match to TRBD2 covers 7 bases. This CDR3 has 15 amino acids. V gave up 8 bases and J gave up 0 bases; unmatched junction bases: 7. Germline lookup yields CDR1 MDHEN and CDR2 SYDVKM. CDR3 sequence reads: CASFPSGISYNEQFF. DNA for the CDR3: TGTGCCAGCTTCCCGAGCGGGATCTCCTACAATGAGCAGTTCTTC.

The chain couples TRBV14 to TRBJ2-7, with 13 bases aligning to TRBD2. Germline V CDR1 and CDR2: SGHDN, FVKESK. This CDR3 contains 18 residues. Losses at the gene ends were 4 bases for V and 0 bases for J; bases not matched to a gene: 9. The CDR3 here is CASSPWTSGSPRSYEQYF. The DNA of the CDR3 is TGTGCCAGCAGCCCTTGGACTAGCGGGAGTCCCCGCTCCTACGAGCAGTACTTC.

With respect to this clone: Other DNA sequences in the sample encode the same CDR3. The chain recombines TRBV28 with TRBJ1-1, with a possible D match to TRBD1 (5 bases). V was clipped by 6 bases and J by 3 bases, with 8 bases between them. Per the germline V gene, CDR1 is MDHEN and CDR2 is SYDVKM. The CDR3 has 12 amino acids. The CDR3 sequence: CASSLGDTEAFF. CDR3 nucleotides: TGTGCCAGCAGCCTAGGGGACACTGAAGCTTTCTTT.

V gene TRBV5-1 combines with J gene TRBJ1-2; 7 nucleotides align to TRBD1. The CDR3 contains 15 residues. The J segment lost 3 bases and the V segment lost 0 bases, leaving 5 bases of the junction unmatched. The V gene's germline CDR1 is SGHRS and CDR2 YFSETQ. The CDR3 DNA is TGCGCCAGCAGCTTGGAGGCAGGGGGGGACTATGGCTACACCTTC. Translation: CASSLEAGGDYGYTF.

This sequence joins TRBV6-5 and TRBJ2-3, with D possibly being TRBD1 or TRBD2 (5 bases each). Trimming left V 2 bases short and J 1 base short, with 10 bases between. The CDR3 is 15 amino acids. The germline gives CDR1 MNHEY, CDR2 SVGAGI. The CDR3 loop reads CASSYGGSGTDTQYF. The CDR3, as DNA: TGTGCCAGCAGTTACGGGGGAAGCGGCACAGATACGCAGTATTTT.

The J gene is TRBJ1-2, the V gene TRBV5-1, with 9 bases fitting TRBD1. J lost 7 bases, V lost 3 bases, and 7 bases had no gene match. Germline values: CDR1 SGHRS, CDR2 YFSETQ. This CDR3 has 14 amino acids. This CDR3 reads CASSSTGGAFGYTF. CDR3 DNA sequence: TGCGCCAGCAGCTCCACAGGGGGCGCGTTTGGCTACACCTTC.

The genes are TRBV6-4 and TRBJ1-1; 7 bases match TRBD1. CDR3 length equals 13 residues. Trimming cost V 5 bases and J 5 bases; bases outside gene matches: 5. CDR1 is MRHNA, CDR2 SNTAGT, per germline. CDR3 in amino acids: CASSNEQGTEAFF. The CDR3, as DNA: TGTGCCAGCAGTAATGAACAGGGGACTGAAGCTTTCTTT.

For the CDR3, the DNA is TGTGCCAGCAGTTTAACCGGTCCCTCAACCTACGGAGCCTATGGCTACACCTTC. Its translation is CASSLTGPSTYGAYGYTF. This sequence joins TRBV27 and TRBJ1-2; D is uncertain. The V gene's germline CDR1 is MNHEY and CDR2 SMNVEV (reference sequence). V shed 2 bases and J shed 4 bases, with 23 bases lying between them. The CDR3 spans 18 residues.

J is TRBJ1-5 and V is TRBV7-2; D is uncertain. V lost 2 bases and J lost 4, with 9 bases in between. This CDR3 is built from 14 residues. CDR1 is SGHTA, CDR2 FQGNSA, per germline. The CDR3 region has the DNA TGTGCCAGCAGCTTAAAACTGGCTAATCAGCCCCAGCATTTT. This translates into CASSLKLANQPQHF.

V gene TRBV18 combines with J gene TRBJ1-2; no firm D call. The ends were cut back, 3 bases at V and 8 bases at J, with 10 bases in the middle. This CDR3 is 12 amino acids long. Looked up from germline, CDR1 is KGHSH and CDR2 is LQKENI. The CDR3 loop reads CASSPREGGYTF. The DNA of the CDR3 is TGTGCCAGCTCACCTAGGGAAGGCGGCTACACCTTC.

This chain connects TRBV15 to TRBJ1-5, with D perhaps TRBD1 (5 bases). CDR1 LNHNV and CDR2 YYDKDF come from the germline V gene (reference sequence). The ends were cut back, 6 bases at V and 4 bases at J, with 22 bases in the middle. The CDR3 runs 17 residues. CDR3 sequence reads: CATSAPKRGMWNQPQHF. CDR3 DNA: TGTGCCACCAGTGCCCCAAAGAGGGGAATGTGGAATCAGCCCCAGCATTTT.

This chain joins TRBV6-5 and TRBJ1-4, with TRBD1 identical over 7 bases. Losses at the gene ends were 8 bases for V and 5 bases for J; bases not matched to a gene: 5. The germline gives CDR1 MNHEY, CDR2 SVGAGI. The CDR3 sequence is 13 residues long. The CDR3 bases are TGTGCCAGCGAGGAGGACAGGAATGAAAAACTGTTTTTT. This translates into CASEEDRNEKLFF.

The J gene is TRBJ2-7, the V gene TRBV7-9, with D perhaps matching TRBD2 (5 bases). Trimming cost V 5 bases and J 2 bases, with 13 bases left between them. CDR3 length: 14 amino acids. Per the germline V gene, CDR1 is SEHNR and CDR2 is FQNEAQ (reference sequence). The CDR3 DNA follows: TGTGCCAGCAGCCTCGAGGGTGGACCCTACGAGCAGTACTTC. Residues: CASSLEGGPYEQYF. Full variable domain (outside the CDR3, taken from reference TRBV7-9 and TRBJ2-7): DTGVSQNPRHKITKRGQNVTFRCDPISEHNRLYWYRQTLGQGPEFLTYFQNEAQLEKSRLLSDRFSAERPKGSFSTLEIQRTEQGDSAMYLCASSLEGGPYEQYFGPGTRLTVT.

The rearrangement joins TRBV6-1 to TRBJ1-1; D is ambiguous. V lost 3 bases to trimming and J lost 10 bases, with 9 bases between them. The CDR3 loop spans 11 amino acids. Germline CDR1 reads MNHNS; CDR2 reads SASEGT. Written as DNA, the CDR3 is TGTGCCAGCAGTGAGGGCCGGCGAGCTTTCTTT. Its translation: CASSEGRRAFF.

The chain employs TRBV6-1 and TRBJ1-6; 9 bases agree with TRBD1. V gave up 0 bases and J gave up 9 bases; unmatched junction bases: 3. CDR3 length: 15 residues. Germline-derived CDR1 and CDR2 are MNHNS and SASEGT. CDR3 residues: CASSEAGTGFSPLHF. CDR3 coding DNA: TGTGCCAGCAGTGAAGCCGGGACAGGGTTTTCACCCCTCCACTTT.

The chain recombines TRBV7-8 with TRBJ1-5, with D possibly TRBD1 on 6 matching bases. CDR1 and CDR2 from the germline V gene are SGHVS and FQNEAQ. Trimming pared 5 bases from V and 5 bases from J, leaving 19 bases between. The CDR3 consists of 16 residues. The CDR3 bases are TGTGCCAGCAGCACCCGGGACACCCTAGCGGATCAGCCCCAGCATTTT. Translated, it gives CASSTRDTLADQPQHF. The entire variable domain, with the rest obtained from reference TRBV7-8 and TRBJ1-5, is as follows: GAGVSQSPRYKVAKRGQDVALRCDPISGHVSLFWYQQALGQGPEFLTYFQNEAQLDKSGLPSDRFFAERPEGSVSTLKIQRTQQEDSAVYLCASSTRDTLADQPQHFGDGTRLSIL.

The chain joins TRBV5-6 to TRBJ1-1; D is ambiguous. The germline V gene has CDR1 SGHDT and CDR2 YYEEEE. The V and J ends lost 0 bases and 1 base respectively, with 7 bases between them. The CDR3 totals 14 residues. CDR3 nucleotide sequence: TGTGCCAGCAGCTTGGGACTTCAGAACACTGAAGCTTTCTTT. It codes for CASSLGLQNTEAFF.

The chain carries TRBV28 and TRBJ1-1, with D maybe TRBD1 (5 bases). In germline, CDR1 is MDHEN, CDR2 SYDVKM. CDR3 length equals 13 residues. The ends were cut back, 6 bases at V and 3 bases at J, with 11 bases in the middle. CDR3 region: CASSTWGDTEAFF. The CDR3 DNA reads as TGTGCCAGCAGCACCTGGGGGGACACTGAAGCTTTCTTT. Full variable domain (remainder filled in from reference TRBV28 and TRBJ1-1): DVKVTQSSRYLVKRTGEKVFLECVQDMDHENMFWYRQDPGLGLRLIYFSYDVKMKEKGDIPEGYSVSREKKERFSLILESASTNQTSMYLCASSTWGDTEAFFGQGTRLTVV.

This chain connects TRBV6-1 to TRBJ2-1; TRBD2 aligns across 9 bases. Trimming removed 3 bases from V and 7 bases from J; junction bases left unmatched: 7. Germline-derived CDR1 and CDR2 are MNHNS and SASEGT. The CDR3 is 15 residues long. CDR3 bases: TGTGCCAGCAGTGAGGAAGCGGGAGGATTGAATGAGCAGTTCTTC. The encoded protein is CASSEEAGGLNEQFF.

The chain is built from TRBV7-2 and TRBJ2-2; D is unresolved. The V gene's germline CDR1 is SGHTA and CDR2 FQGNSA. This CDR3 has 14 residues. V was cut by 1 base and J by 5 bases, with 8 bases left in between. The CDR3 sequence: CASSLVEWTGELFF. CDR3 coding DNA: TGTGCCAGCAGCTTAGTAGAGTGGACCGGGGAGCTGTTTTTT.

The rearrangement joins TRBV28 to TRBJ1-2; D is unresolved. CDR3 length: 13 residues. CDR1 and CDR2 (germline): MDHEN, SYDVKM. V lost 10 bases and J 8 bases, leaving 20 bases between the germline ends. In nucleotides, the CDR3 is TGTGCCACCCTGGACTTGAACAGCTTGGGCTACACCTTC. This codes for CATLDLNSLGYTF.

The chain joins TRBV12-3 or TRBV12-4 to TRBJ1-2; possibly TRBD1 for D (5 bases). The CDR3 totals 12 residues. V was pared by 6 bases and J by 8 bases, with 13 bases between. The CDR3: CASRGPARGYTF. CDR3 DNA: TGTGCCAGCAGGGGGCCGGCGCGGGGCTACACCTTC.

The chain couples TRBV11-2 to TRBJ2-1; possibly TRBD2 for D (7 bases). This CDR3 is built from 15 residues. The V gene lost 6 bases and the J gene lost 6 bases, with 18 bases spanning the gap. The germline V gene encodes CDR1 SGHAT and CDR2 FQNNGV. The CDR3 protein is CASRTSGQRGNEQFF. CDR3 sequence (DNA): TGTGCCAGCAGAACAAGCGGACAGCGGGGCAATGAGCAGTTCTTC.